The next 8 T cell receptor beta chains were all read from a single sample in a study of T cell responses to AZD1222 COVID-19 vaccine. Method: immunoSEQ multiplex PCR; TCRdb's copy keeps in-frame clones and lacks some. The table lists about 99,000 clones, 91% of them singletons. The sample in question was peripheral blood, obtained on day 0 of AZD1222 vaccination. These receptors were collected from an adult in good health.

The V gene is TRBV28, the J gene TRBJ2-7; 8 bases are shared with TRBD1. V trimming: 3 bases; J trimming: 2 bases; junction bases outside the gene matches: 9. CDR1 MDHEN and CDR2 SYDVKM come from the germline V gene. The CDR3 is 16 amino acids. CDR3 bases: TGTGCCAGCAGTTTTACAATACAGGACAGGGCCTACGAGCAGTACTTC. This sequence encodes CASSFTIQDRAYEQYF.

The CDR3: CASSSSHSGREINEQFF. CDR3 DNA: TGTGCCAGCAGCTCGTCCCATAGCGGGAGAGAAATCAATGAGCAGTTCTTC. The genes are TRBV11-2 and TRBJ2-1, with TRBD2 matching 9 bases. This CDR3 is built from 17 residues. Germline CDR1 SGHAT, CDR2 FQNNGV. J lost 6 bases, V lost 4 bases, and 13 bases had no gene match.

J is TRBJ1-1 and V is TRBV6-5; 8 bases are a match to TRBD1. The J segment lost 8 bases and the V segment lost 5 bases, leaving 10 bases of the junction unmatched. This CDR3 has 14 amino acids. CDR1 MNHEY and CDR2 SVGAGI come from the germline V gene. CDR3 region: CASSKQQQGVEAFF. CDR3 nucleotide sequence: TGTGCCAGCAGTAAACAACAACAGGGGGTGGAAGCTTTCTTT.

The chain couples TRBV7-2 to TRBJ2-3, with 12 positions matching TRBD2. There are 17 residues in the CDR3. After removal of 5 bases from V and 4 bases from J, the junction contained 10 bases not matched to a gene. Germline CDR1 reads SGHTA; CDR2 reads FQGNSA. CDR3 nucleotides: TGTGCCAGCAGCCCCCGCCTAGCGGGAGGGCCAGCAGATACGCAGTATTTT. Translation gives CASSPRLAGGPADTQYF.

V is TRBV4-1 and J is TRBJ2-7; perhaps D is TRBD1 or TRBD2 (5 bases each). CDR3 length: 14 amino acids. Between the trimmed V and J ends, which lost 4 bases and 0 bases, there was a span of 10 bases. Germline V lookup: CDR1 MGHRA, CDR2 YSYEKL. The CDR3 loop is CASSLGTDSYEQYF. The CDR3 DNA is TGCGCCAGCAGCCTTGGGACGGACTCCTACGAGCAGTACTTC.

V and J are TRBV18 and TRBJ1-1; TRBD1 might be the D (5 bases). Germline V gene data show CDR1 as KGHSH and CDR2 as LQKENI. The CDR3 is 13 residues long. V dropped 2 bases and J dropped 8 bases, with 12 bases sitting between them. CDR3 loop: CASSPSQGSEAFF. The CDR3 DNA reads as TGTGCCAGCTCACCATCTCAGGGTTCCGAAGCTTTCTTT.

The CDR3 DNA reads as TGTGCCTTCACGGGACAGGGTAATAAACTGTTTTTT. It encodes CAFTGQGNKLFF. This sequence joins TRBV30 and TRBJ1-4; 9 bases line up with TRBD1. The germline gives CDR1 GTSNPN, CDR2 SVGIG (reference sequence). This CDR3 is built from 12 residues. V shed 7 bases and J 11 bases; nucleotides not matched to a gene: 8. Together with reference TRBV30 and TRBJ1-4, the CDR3 gives the full variable domain: SQTIHQWPATLVQPVGSPLSLECTVEGTSNPNLYWYRQAAGRGLQLLFYSVGIGQISSEVPQNLSASRPQDRQFILSSKKLLLSDSGFYLCAFTGQGNKLFFGSGTQLSVL.

The chain joins TRBV27 to TRBJ1-1, with D possibly TRBD1 on 6 matching bases. The CDR3 runs to 15 residues. Germline V gene lookup returns CDR1 MNHEY and CDR2 SMNVEV (reference sequence). Trimming removed 6 bases at V and 2 bases at J, with 16 bases between. In DNA, the CDR3 is TGTGCCAGCAGGATGTCCGACAGGCCTAACACTGAAGCTTTCTTT. Amino acid sequence: CASRMSDRPNTEAFF.